A single sample gave rise to the 2 T cell receptor beta chains below, sequenced in a study of shared clonotypes between healthy human individuals. Assay: immunoSEQ multiplex PCR; the TCRdb copy retains only in-frame clones and omits some. Among about 2.4 million clones listed, more than 80% were seen once. The sequencing sample was made of naive CD4+ T cells sorted from blood. Subset described: CD45RA+ positively selected. These receptors were collected from a young man in good health.

V usage is TRBV13 and J usage is TRBJ2-1; a weak D match, TRBD2 (6 bases). The germline V gene encodes CDR1 PRHDT and CDR2 FYEKMQ (reference sequence). CDR3 size: 15 residues. V lost 4 bases, J lost 6 bases, and 16 bases lay in between. This CDR3 is CASSSRDWTANEQFF. In DNA, the CDR3 is TGTGCCAGCAGCTCCCGGGACTGGACCGCCAATGAGCAGTTCTTC.

In the case of this clone: Additional DNA sequences in this sample encode the identical CDR3. V usage is TRBV2 and J usage is TRBJ1-2; perhaps TRBD1 as D (6 bases). V shed 4 bases and J shed 3 bases, with 9 bases lying between them. CDR1 SNHLY and CDR2 FYNNEI come from the germline V gene. There are 13 residues in the CDR3. The CDR3 nucleotides read TGTGCCAGCAGTGTACAGGGCGACTATGGCTACACCTTC. Protein sequence: CASSVQGDYGYTF.